A selection of T cell receptor beta chains follows, all from one sample in a study of T-cell reconstitution after alpha-beta-depleted transplantation in children. MiXCR was run by TCRdb on the PCR reads, yielding one entry per CDR3 protein. The sample contains about 400,000 distinct CDR3 sequences, 20% of which appear only once. Sequenced here: PBMCs from the stem cell graft donor, sampled from the stem cell graft. The receptors here all came from a human donor who donated a stem cell graft to a child with acute myeloid leukemia. Both conserved end residues are part of each CDR3. A D gene is named only where the DNA matches it firmly. Clone size appears in some rows only: once, few, many, or a class for an expanded clone.

D gene: TRBD1; clone size: many; J gene: TRBJ1-2; V gene: TRBV29-1; CDR3 DNA: TGCAGCGCCGGGACAGGCTATGGCTACACCTTC; CDR3 protein: CSAGTGYGYTF
D gene: TRBD1; clone size: many; J gene: TRBJ2-7; V gene: TRBV20-1; CDR3 DNA: TGCAGTGCTAGAGTTAGCTGGGGACAGGGGGCGTTTGACGAGCAGTACTTC; CDR3 protein: CSARVSWGQGAFDEQYF
D gene: NA; clone size: NA; J gene: TRBJ2-1; V gene: TRBV27; CDR3 DNA: TGTGCCAGCAGTTTAACTAGCCGGAATGAGGAGTTCTTC; CDR3 protein: CASSLTSRNEEFF
D gene: NA; clone size: few; J gene: TRBJ1-5; V gene: TRBV13; CDR3 DNA: TGTGCCAGCAGCTTCGTCAAAGGGCAGCCCCAGCATTTT; CDR3 protein: CASSFVKGQPQHF
D gene: TRBD1; clone size: many; J gene: TRBJ2-2; V gene: TRBV4-3; CDR3 DNA: TGCGCCAGCAGCATAAGGGGACAGGGTGGCGGGGAGCTGTTTTTT; CDR3 protein: CASSIRGQGGGELFF
D gene: TRBD1; clone size: few; J gene: TRBJ1-2; V gene: TRBV20-1; CDR3 DNA: TGCAGTGCTTGGGCAGGGGGGACAGGGAACTATGGCTACACCTTC; CDR3 protein: CSAWAGGTGNYGYTF
D gene: TRBD1; clone size: many; J gene: TRBJ2-5; V gene: TRBV30; CDR3 DNA: TGTGCCTGGAGTTTGACAGGGGGGGGAGAGACCCAGTACTTC; CDR3 protein: CAWSLTGGGETQYF
D gene: NA; clone size: NA; J gene: TRBJ2-5; V gene: TRBV27; CDR3 DNA: TGTGCCAGCAGTTTATCGATTAGACACCAAGAGACCCAGTACTTC; CDR3 protein: CASSLSIRHQETQYF
D gene: NA; clone size: NA; J gene: TRBJ2-2; V gene: TRBV6-2/TRBV6-3; CDR3 DNA: TGTGCCAGCAGTTACGGAGATGTCGGGGAGCTGTTTTTT; CDR3 protein: CASSYGDVGELFF
D gene: NA; clone size: NA; J gene: TRBJ2-7; V gene: TRBV7-8; CDR3 DNA: TGTGCCAGCAGCTCAATGACGGGACTTTCACCCTACGAGCAGTACTTC; CDR3 protein: CASSSMTGLSPYEQYF
D gene: NA; clone size: few; J gene: TRBJ2-3; V gene: TRBV6-1; CDR3 DNA: TGTGCCAGCAGCCAGCTCCGGAGCCCCACAGATACGCAGTATTTT; CDR3 protein: CASSQLRSPTDTQYF
D gene: NA; clone size: NA; J gene: TRBJ2-7; V gene: TRBV7-3; CDR3 DNA: TGTGCCAGCAGCTCTATGAAGGGCCACGAGCAGTACTTC; CDR3 protein: CASSSMKGHEQYF
D gene: NA; clone size: NA; J gene: TRBJ2-7; V gene: TRBV4-1; CDR3 DNA: TGCGCCAGCAGCCAAAAGGACCTATCCTACGAGCAGTACTTC; CDR3 protein: CASSQKDLSYEQYF
D gene: NA; clone size: few; J gene: TRBJ1-1; V gene: TRBV28; CDR3 DNA: TGTGCCAGCAGTTTTTCTTTGGAAGATGAAGCTTTCTTT; CDR3 protein: CASSFSLEDEAFF
D gene: NA; clone size: few; J gene: TRBJ2-1; V gene: TRBV18; CDR3 DNA: TGTGCCAGCTCAGCGCCAGGGGGGAAGGTTGAGCAGTTCTTC; CDR3 protein: CASSAPGGKVEQFF
D gene: NA; clone size: few; J gene: TRBJ1-5; V gene: TRBV2; CDR3 DNA: TGTGCCAGCAGGGGGTTCGGGCAGCCCCAGCATTTT; CDR3 protein: CASRGFGQPQHF
D gene: NA; clone size: many; J gene: TRBJ2-1; V gene: TRBV29-1; CDR3 DNA: TGCAGCGTTAATACAGGAGGGGCAGGTGAGCAGTTCTTC; CDR3 protein: CSVNTGGAGEQFF
D gene: TRBD1; clone size: few; J gene: TRBJ1-2; V gene: TRBV13; CDR3 DNA: TGTGCCAGCAGCACCGGACAGGGAGGCTACACCTTC; CDR3 protein: CASSTGQGGYTF
D gene: NA; clone size: few; J gene: TRBJ2-2; V gene: TRBV7-6; CDR3 DNA: TGTGCCAGCAGCTTAGAGTGGGCAGCCGGGGAGCTGTTTTTT; CDR3 protein: CASSLEWAAGELFF
D gene: TRBD1; clone size: few; J gene: TRBJ2-5; V gene: TRBV25-1; CDR3 DNA: TGTGCCAGCAGTGAACCGACAGGGTTAGAGACCCAGTACTTC; CDR3 protein: CASSEPTGLETQYF
D gene: TRBD2; clone size: few; J gene: TRBJ2-3; V gene: TRBV27; CDR3 DNA: TGTGCCAGCAGTTTAGGCAGCGGGAGCTCAGATACGCAGTATTTT; CDR3 protein: CASSLGSGSSDTQYF
D gene: NA; clone size: NA; J gene: TRBJ2-5; V gene: TRBV9; CDR3 DNA: TGTGCCAGCAGCGCCCTTGGAGGGAGCAGCGAGACCCAGTACTTC; CDR3 protein: CASSALGGSSETQYF
D gene: NA; clone size: few; J gene: TRBJ2-7; V gene: TRBV5-1; CDR3 DNA: TGCGCCAGCAGCTTGAATCAGGAGAGATACGAGCAGTACTTC; CDR3 protein: CASSLNQERYEQYF
D gene: NA; clone size: few; J gene: TRBJ2-7; V gene: TRBV20-1; CDR3 DNA: TGCAGTGTACCCCGGGCCCTCGAGCAGTACTTC; CDR3 protein: CSVPRALEQYF
D gene: NA; clone size: few; J gene: TRBJ1-1; V gene: TRBV27; CDR3 DNA: TGTGCCAGCAGTTTATCTAGGATTGGTCGGAACACTGAAGCTTTCTTT; CDR3 protein: CASSLSRIGRNTEAFF
D gene: NA; clone size: NA; J gene: TRBJ1-5; V gene: TRBV7-8; CDR3 DNA: TGTGCCAGCAGCCACCCCTCCAGGCTGTGGGAAGGCCAGCATTTT; CDR3 protein: CASSHPSRLWEGQHF
D gene: NA; clone size: few; J gene: TRBJ2-7; V gene: TRBV29-1; CDR3 DNA: TGCAGCGTTGAAGGTAGTGCCTACGAGCAGTACTTC; CDR3 protein: CSVEGSAYEQYF
D gene: TRBD2; clone size: many; J gene: TRBJ2-1; V gene: TRBV12-3/TRBV12-4; CDR3 DNA: TGTGCCAGCAGTCCGGGGACTAGCGGGATATATGAGCAGTTCTTC; CDR3 protein: CASSPGTSGIYEQFF
D gene: TRBD1; clone size: NA; J gene: TRBJ2-7; V gene: TRBV7-8; CDR3 DNA: TGTGCCAGCAGCTTTTCTGGGACAGGGGGCGTTTACGAGCAGTACTTC; CDR3 protein: CASSFSGTGGVYEQYF
D gene: NA; clone size: NA; J gene: TRBJ2-6; V gene: TRBV7-2; CDR3 DNA: TGTGCCAGCAGCTCCCGGGACATTTACTCTGGGGCCAACGTCCTGACTTTC; CDR3 protein: CASSSRDIYSGANVLTF
D gene: NA; clone size: NA; J gene: TRBJ2-7; V gene: TRBV5-1; CDR3 DNA: TGCGCCAGCAGCTTGTTACAGAGCAGCGGGCCATCCTACGAGCAGTACTTC; CDR3 protein: CASSLLQSSGPSYEQYF
D gene: TRBD2; clone size: few; J gene: TRBJ2-3; V gene: TRBV12-3/TRBV12-4; CDR3 DNA: TGTGCCAGCAGTTTCGGCCTAGCGGGAGAAGATACGCAGTATTTT; CDR3 protein: CASSFGLAGEDTQYF
D gene: NA; clone size: NA; J gene: TRBJ2-3; V gene: TRBV5-5; CDR3 DNA: TGTGCCAGCAGCTCCCAGAGGGCAGATACGCAGTATTTT; CDR3 protein: CASSSQRADTQYF
D gene: NA; clone size: NA; J gene: TRBJ2-1; V gene: TRBV29-1; CDR3 DNA: TGCAGCGTTGTTCGCGGGAACAACAATGAGCAGTTCTTC; CDR3 protein: CSVVRGNNNEQFF
D gene: NA; clone size: few; J gene: TRBJ2-7; V gene: TRBV5-1; CDR3 DNA: TGCGCCAGCAGCTTTTTGGGCGGGAACTCCTACGAGCAGTACTTC; CDR3 protein: CASSFLGGNSYEQYF
D gene: NA; clone size: few; J gene: TRBJ2-1; V gene: TRBV6-6; CDR3 DNA: TGTGCCAGCGAGTTACACAATGAGCAGTTCTTC; CDR3 protein: CASELHNEQFF
D gene: NA; clone size: NA; J gene: TRBJ2-7; V gene: TRBV28; CDR3 DNA: TGTGCCAGCAGTTTAGTACAGGGCCCCTTCTACGAGCAGTACTTC; CDR3 protein: CASSLVQGPFYEQYF
D gene: NA; clone size: few; J gene: TRBJ2-7; V gene: TRBV12-3/TRBV12-4; CDR3 DNA: TGTGCCAGCAGCCCTGGGGGGATCCAACTTTACGAGCAGTACTTC; CDR3 protein: CASSPGGIQLYEQYF
D gene: NA; clone size: NA; J gene: TRBJ1-1; V gene: TRBV2; CDR3 DNA: TGTGCCAGCAGTCTCGACACCCCGGGGCGGAACACTGAAGCTTTCTTT; CDR3 protein: CASSLDTPGRNTEAFF
D gene: NA; clone size: NA; J gene: TRBJ2-5; V gene: TRBV20-1; CDR3 DNA: TGCAGTGCACGGCCCCCCCAAGAGACCCAGTACTTC; CDR3 protein: CSARPPQETQYF
D gene: TRBD1; clone size: NA; J gene: TRBJ2-4; V gene: TRBV12-3/TRBV12-4; CDR3 DNA: TGTGCCAGCAGTCCAAGACAGGGGACAGTGGAAAACATTCAGTACTTC; CDR3 protein: CASSPRQGTVENIQYF
D gene: TRBD2; clone size: many; J gene: TRBJ2-7; V gene: TRBV29-1; CDR3 DNA: TGCAGCGTTGAAGGTACGGCTAGCGGGCTTGCCGAGCAGTACTTC; CDR3 protein: CSVEGTASGLAEQYF
D gene: NA; clone size: few; J gene: TRBJ2-3; V gene: TRBV5-1; CDR3 DNA: TGCGCCAGCACGAACCAGGGTACGCAGTATTTT; CDR3 protein: CASTNQGTQYF
D gene: NA; clone size: few; J gene: TRBJ2-7; V gene: TRBV5-5; CDR3 DNA: TGTGCCAGCAGCTTGGCCTTGACAGGCGAGCAGTACTTC; CDR3 protein: CASSLALTGEQYF
D gene: TRBD2; clone size: many; J gene: TRBJ2-1; V gene: TRBV20-1; CDR3 DNA: TGCAGTGCTTTACAGCCCCTAGCGGGAGTTCCGGATGAGCAGTTCTTC; CDR3 protein: CSALQPLAGVPDEQFF
D gene: NA; clone size: NA; J gene: TRBJ1-5; V gene: TRBV12-3/TRBV12-4; CDR3 DNA: TGTGCCAGCGGGAGCGCAGGGAGGAATCAGCCCCAGCATTTT; CDR3 protein: CASGSAGRNQPQHF
D gene: TRBD1; clone size: NA; J gene: TRBJ1-6; V gene: TRBV12-3/TRBV12-4; CDR3 DNA: TGTGCCAGCAGTCCCACCGGGACAGGGGGCGTTGATTCACCCCTCCACTTT; CDR3 protein: CASSPTGTGGVDSPLHF
D gene: TRBD2; clone size: NA; J gene: TRBJ2-5; V gene: TRBV15; CDR3 DNA: TGTGCCACCAGGTCTAGCGGGAGAGAGACCCAGTACTTC; CDR3 protein: CATRSSGRETQYF
D gene: NA; clone size: few; J gene: TRBJ2-1; V gene: TRBV9; CDR3 DNA: TGTGCCAGCAGCACCCAGTGGGGGGAGGTCTCACCCAACAATGAGCAGTTCTTC; CDR3 protein: CASSTQWGEVSPNNEQFF